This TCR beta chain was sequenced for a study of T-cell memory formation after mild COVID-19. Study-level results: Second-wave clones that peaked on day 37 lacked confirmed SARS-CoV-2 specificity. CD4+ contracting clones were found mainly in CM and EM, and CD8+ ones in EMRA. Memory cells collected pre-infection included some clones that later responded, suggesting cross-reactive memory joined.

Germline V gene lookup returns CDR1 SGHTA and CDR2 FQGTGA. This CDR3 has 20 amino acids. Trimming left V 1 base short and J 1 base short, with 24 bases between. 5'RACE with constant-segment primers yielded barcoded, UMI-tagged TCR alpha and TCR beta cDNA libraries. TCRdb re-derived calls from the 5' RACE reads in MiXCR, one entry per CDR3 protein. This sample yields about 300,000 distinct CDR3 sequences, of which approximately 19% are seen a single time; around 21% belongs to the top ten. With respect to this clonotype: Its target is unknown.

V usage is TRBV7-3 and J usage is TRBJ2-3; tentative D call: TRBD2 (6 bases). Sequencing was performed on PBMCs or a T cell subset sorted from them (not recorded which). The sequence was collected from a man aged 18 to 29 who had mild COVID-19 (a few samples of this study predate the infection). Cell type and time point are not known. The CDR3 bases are TGTGCCAGCAGCTTAAGAAGGCAGCGGAATCCTTGGGGGGGCACAGATACGCAGTATTTT. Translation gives CASSLRRQRNPWGGTDTQYF.